This T cell receptor beta chain was captured in a study of blood T cell repertoires in COVID-19. Study context: Sites across the United States, Italy and Spain contributed samples from acute and convalescent COVID-19. T cells, B-cell-depleted T cells, or PBMCs supplied cDNA or gDNA.

Looked up from germline, CDR1 is SNHLY and CDR2 is FYNNEI. The trim removed 6 bases at V and 8 bases at J, leaving 5 bases unmatched. This CDR3 is built from 12 residues. Authors' methods: Amplification of reference gene primers provided the estimated nucleated cell counts. The method was immunoSEQ multiplex PCR; TCRdb's version includes in-frame clones alone and lacks a portion of them. The V and J calls and clone size were taken over from that table, and D and trimming were inferred from the DNA. This table has about 93,000 clones, about 77% appearing once. The sequence came from a human donor in a cohort sampled during active COVID-19. The chain uses TRBV2 and TRBJ1-2; TRBD1 agrees at 8 bases. Sequencing was performed on peripheral blood. In DNA, the CDR3 is TGTGCCAGCAGCGGACAGGGACGGGGCTACACCTTC. This translates into CASSGQGRGYTF.